This TCR beta chain was retrieved from a study of shared clonotypes between healthy human individuals. Study-wide context: Three plates were used per donor for CD4 naive, three for CD4 memory, two for CD8 naive and one for CD8 memory.

The V end was cut by 7 bases, the J end by 3 bases, with 18 bases between. The CDR3 is 15 amino acids. CDR1 is MDHEN, CDR2 SYDVKM, per germline. It was around 190 ng DNA, 25,000 to 35,000 T cell genomes, that sorted-subset replicate PCRs used. As handled by the study authors: Junction-only immunoSEQ sequences carried no quality scores, so filtering differed. Method: immunoSEQ multiplex PCR; TCRdb's copy keeps in-frame clones and lacks some. D and trimming come from the DNA, and the V and J calls and clone size come from that table. The profile shows roughly 700,000 clones, 80% to 95% of them singletons.

This chain connects TRBV28 to TRBJ1-2; maybe TRBD1 (5 bases). Material for sequencing was memory CD8+ T cells from PBMCs. Subset of the sample: CD45RO+ cells pooled with CCR7-negative TemRA cells. The TCR sequence derives from a man younger than 35 in good health. Some clones in this sample may be carry-over from other donors' samples. The CDR3 DNA reads as TGTGCCAGCAATCCGGGGCGCGAACGGGACTATGGCTACACCTTC. Residues: CASNPGRERDYGYTF.